The 2 T cell receptor beta chains listed next were all sequenced from one sample in a study of T-cell reconstitution after alpha-beta-depleted transplantation in children. Researchers prepared the TCRbeta library using unique molecular identifiers, the study reports. MiXCR, applied by TCRdb to the PCR reads, yields one record per CDR3 protein. The sample carries 580,000 or so distinct CDR3 sequences, around 23% recorded once. This sample comprised PBMCs, mostly from graft donor cells, obtained 360 days after TCRalphabeta/CD19-depleted stem cell transplant. All receptors come from a boy in the first two years of life who had a stem cell transplant for acute myeloid leukemia, so the T cells may come from the graft donor.

Comments on this clonotype: One junction end disagrees with the germline gene, perhaps due to a read error. V and J are TRBV29-1 and TRBJ1-2; TRBD1 matches at 10 bases. The CDR3 runs 14 residues. Germline CDR1 and CDR2: SQVTM and ANQGSEA. CDR3 amino acids: CSVEDRGQAYGYTF. In nucleotides, the CDR3 is TGCAGCGTGGAAGACAGGGGGCAAGCCTATGGCTACACCTTC.

The chain is built from TRBV20-1 and TRBJ1-2; D unclear. The CDR3 covers 15 residues. CDR1 and CDR2 (germline): DFQATT, SNEGSKA (reference sequence). V gave up 6 bases and J gave up 4 bases, with 21 bases separating them. CDR3 nucleotide sequence: TGCAGTGCACGCGATCGGACCGGGCCTTCCTATGGCTACACCTTC. This translates into CSARDRTGPSYGYTF.